These 10 T cell receptor beta chains were sequenced from one sample in a study of T cells after yellow fever vaccination. TCRdb fed the 5' RACE reads into MiXCR, producing one record per CDR3 protein. The repertoire consists of approximately 240,000 distinct CDR3 sequences, with approximately 3.8% occurring once and the leading ten covering under 20%. This material consisted of PBMCs, taken 15 days after the yellow fever booster vaccination. These receptor sequences come from a man between 18 and 35 years old who received the YFV17D yellow fever vaccine.

This clonotype occurred many times. This rearrangement joins TRBV12-3 or TRBV12-4 to TRBJ2-2; 7 nucleotides agree with TRBD1. With 6 bases clipped from V and 2 bases from J, the junction kept 15 bases outside the gene matches. The CDR3 sequence is 18 residues long. CDR3 coding DNA: TGTGCCAGCAGCCGCAGGCAGACAGGGATCGGAAACACCGGGGAGCTGTTTTTT. Translated: CASSRRQTGIGNTGELFF.

This clonotype was counted many times. The chain has TRBV5-1 and TRBJ1-2; 10 bases align to TRBD1. V dropped 3 bases and J dropped 2; count of bases not matched to a gene: 4. This CDR3 spans 15 amino acids. Germline-derived CDR1 and CDR2 are SGHRS and YFSETQ. Here the CDR3 DNA reads TGCGCCAGCAGCTCCGGACAGGGGGGGAACTATGGCTACACCTTC. Translation: CASSSGQGGNYGYTF.

This clonotype was counted at least ten times. The J gene is TRBJ2-2, the V gene TRBV14; 10 positions match TRBD1. The CDR3 is made up of 17 amino acids. Germline loops: CDR1 SGHDN, CDR2 FVKESK. V lost 5 bases and J lost 5; bases outside the gene matches: 11. The DNA of the CDR3 is TGTGCCAGCAGCAGGTTCGGGACAGGGGATTGGACCGGGGAGCTGTTTTTT. This translates into CASSRFGTGDWTGELFF.

In its sample, this clonotype was seen many times. The J gene is TRBJ1-5, the V gene TRBV12-3 or TRBV12-4; D is uncertain. The CDR3 is 17 amino acids. The ends were cut back, 3 bases at V and 3 bases at J, with 18 bases in the middle. The CDR3 protein is CASSLAAGRIVNQPQHF. The CDR3 nucleotides read TGTGCCAGCAGTTTGGCGGCCGGGCGGATAGTCAATCAGCCCCAGCATTTT.

The sample holds many counts of this clonotype. The J gene is TRBJ1-3, the V gene TRBV29-1; D possibly corresponds to TRBD1 (5 bases). Germline CDR1 and CDR2: SQVTM and ANQGSEA. The CDR3 has 13 amino acids. V was pared by 3 bases and J by 0 bases, with 6 bases between. Written as DNA, the CDR3 is TGCAGCGTTGACGGGGGCTCTGGAAACACCATATATTTT. This gives the protein CSVDGGSGNTIYF. Full variable domain (missing parts from reference TRBV29-1 and TRBJ1-3): SAVISQKPSRDICQRGTSLTIQCQVDSQVTMMFWYRQQPGQSLTLIATANQGSEATYESGFVIDKFPISRPNLTFSTLTVSNMSPEDSSIYLCSVDGGSGNTIYFGEGSWLTVV.

At least ten counts were recorded for this clonotype. This rearrangement joins TRBV29-1 to TRBJ2-4; TRBD1 matches at 11 bases. Trimming took 2 bases from V and 12 from J; bases not matched to a gene: 6. In germline, CDR1 is SQVTM, CDR2 ANQGSEA. CDR3 length equals 13 residues. The CDR3 bases are TGCAGCGTTGAAAGGACAGGGGGCGAGACTCAGTACTTC. Protein: CSVERTGGETQYF. Variable domain in full (rest from reference TRBV29-1 and TRBJ2-4): SAVISQKPSRDICQRGTSLTIQCQVDSQVTMMFWYRQQPGQSLTLIATANQGSEATYESGFVIDKFPISRPNLTFSTLTVSNMSPEDSSIYLCSVERTGGETQYFGAGTRLSVL.

Ten or more counts support this clonotype. This sequence joins TRBV6-2 or TRBV6-3 and TRBJ2-3; tentatively, D is TRBD1 or TRBD2 (5 bases each). CDR1 is MNHEY and CDR2 is SVGEGT in the germline V gene. The CDR3 loop spans 13 amino acids. The V end lost 6 bases, the J end lost 6 bases, and 13 bases lay between the germline ends. CDR3 DNA: TGTGCCAGCAGGAGGGACCAGGCGGATACGCAGTATTTT. It encodes CASRRDQADTQYF.

The sample holds a few counts of this clonotype. The rearrangement uses TRBV14 and TRBJ1-2, with 7 bases identical to TRBD1. The CDR3 loop spans 15 amino acids. Per the germline V gene, CDR1 is SGHDN and CDR2 is FVKESK. The J segment lost 4 bases and the V segment lost 5 bases, leaving 10 bases of the junction unmatched. DNA for the CDR3: TGTGCCAGCAGCGTCCAGGGGGTCGATTTCTATGGCTACACCTTC. Amino acids: CASSVQGVDFYGYTF.

Ten or more counts support this clonotype. This chain joins TRBV20-1 and TRBJ2-7; TRBD2 matches 7 bases. V lost 5 bases and J lost 4; bases outside the gene matches: 14. There are 15 residues in the CDR3. CDR1 and CDR2 from the germline V gene are DFQATT and SNEGSKA (reference sequence). DNA for the CDR3: TGCAGTGCTTCTGAACGCCCGCAGGGAGGGTACGAGCAGTACTTC. This translates into CSASERPQGGYEQYF.

This clonotype was found many times. V usage is TRBV5-4 and J usage is TRBJ2-7; D ambiguous. This CDR3 spans 13 amino acids. Germline loops: CDR1 SGHNT, CDR2 YYREEE (reference sequence). V lost 3 bases and J 5 bases, leaving 12 bases between the germline ends. The CDR3 is CASSSDWADEQYF. CDR3 DNA sequence: TGTGCCAGCAGCTCCGATTGGGCTGACGAGCAGTACTTC.